This TCR beta chain was captured by sequencing in a study of T cell changes during pregnancy in multiple sclerosis. This table comes from immunoSEQ multiplex PCR, and its TCRdb copy is limited to in-frame clones, with some not included. Counted here are 100,000 or so clones, approximately 94% occurring once; the ten biggest clones make up 0.99%. V trimming: 5 bases; J trimming: 4 bases; junction bases outside the gene matches: 5. The germline gives CDR1 MNHEY, CDR2 SMNVEV (reference sequence). This CDR3 contains 14 residues. The sequencing here drew on peripheral blood, taken after pregnancy. This TCR was sampled from a female donor with multiple sclerosis, enrolled in a pregnancy study. The gene calls are TRBV27 and TRBJ2-7; 10 bases are a match to TRBD2. The CDR3 here is CASSHRTSGYEQYF. The DNA of the CDR3 is TGTGCCAGCAGTCACCGGACTAGCGGATACGAGCAGTACTTC.